These 17 T cell receptor beta chains originate from one sample sequenced in a study of kidney transplant recipient with SARS-CoV-2 infection. MiXCR, run by TCRdb on the reads, gives a single entry per CDR3 protein. The repertoire holds approximately 240,000 distinct CDR3 sequences, with 25% to 30% as singletons. The sequencing used a blood sample, collected at baseline and on roughly day 120 from a kidney transplant recipient. Source of these receptors: a young adult male patient who had COVID-19 and was a kidney transplant recipient. T cells may partly derive from the graft donor.

This clonotype was found once. Possible read error: a much larger clone is one base away. V gene TRBV5-5 combines with J gene TRBJ1-2, with D uncertain. V was shortened by 7 bases and J by 4 bases, with 23 bases between the two germline ends. CDR3 length: 16 amino acids. The germline V gene has CDR1 SGHKS and CDR2 YYEKEE (reference sequence). CDR3 region: CASAHIVSLKTYGYTF. In DNA form, the CDR3 reads TGTGCCAGCGCGCATATTGTCTCGCTAAAGACCTATGGCTACACCTTC.

A single count supports this clonotype. This could be a read error, since a much larger clone is one nucleotide away. V gene TRBV6-1 combines with J gene TRBJ1-2, with unresolved D. Germline V gene lookup returns CDR1 MNHNS and CDR2 SASEGT. V was pared by 5 bases and J by 4 bases, with 23 bases between. The CDR3 covers 17 residues. The CDR3, as DNA: TGTGCCAGCAGTCGCCTAAGGGAATGTAGAAAGACCTATGGCTACACCTTC. As protein: CASSRLRECRKTYGYTF.

As for this clonotype: This may be a read error: a much more frequent sequence differs by one nucleotide. J is TRBJ2-7 and V is TRBV14; unclear D gene. The J call may not be correct, given that the DNA end is closer to TRBJ2-1. The CDR3 contains 17 residues. Germline V CDR1 and CDR2: SGHDN, FVKESK. CDR3 amino acids: CASSQSFRTGLTYEQFF. The CDR3 DNA is TGTGCCAGCAGCCAATCGTTTAGGACCGGGCTCACCTACGAGCAGTTCTTC.

This clonotype was picked up a small number of times. The chain carries TRBV7-3 and TRBJ1-6; D gene uncertain. Germline CDR1 and CDR2: SGHTA and FQGTGA. The ends were cut back, 2 bases at V and 8 bases at J, with 13 bases in the middle. The CDR3 is 15 amino acids. The CDR3 sequence: CASSLYGPLDSPLHF. Written as DNA, the CDR3 is TGTGCCAGCAGCTTATACGGGCCGCTCGATTCACCCCTCCACTTT.

This clonotype has ten or more counts. The chain couples TRBV24-1 to TRBJ2-7; D gene ambiguous. This CDR3 contains 13 residues. V was pared by 3 bases and J by 5 bases, with 10 bases between. In germline, CDR1 is KGHDR, CDR2 SFDVKD. For the CDR3, the DNA is TGTGCCACCAGTGATACCGGGTTGCACGAGCAGTACTTC. Protein product: CATSDTGLHEQYF.

In regard to this clonotype: A much larger clonotype is one base distant, so this may be a read error. This CDR3 is CSALRPSRTSYNEQFF. CDR3 in DNA: TGCAGTGCCCTTCGCCCCTCTCGAACGAGTTACAATGAGCAGTTCTTC. The chain links TRBV20-1 to TRBJ2-1; no clear D. The CDR3 has 16 amino acids. Germline-derived CDR1 and CDR2 are DFQATT and SNEGSKA (reference sequence). The V end lost 6 bases, the J end lost 4 bases, and 22 bases lay between the germline ends.

This clonotype came up many times. The chain uses TRBV12-3 or TRBV12-4 and TRBJ1-1; D gene uncertain. This CDR3 is 13 amino acids long. Trimming cost V 6 bases and J 1 base, with 9 bases left between them. CDR3 loop: CASRGRWNTEAFF. The CDR3 bases are TGTGCCAGCAGGGGGAGGTGGAACACTGAAGCTTTCTTT.

This clonotype has at least ten counts. This CDR3 is CSARGGPRAGVDEQYF. CDR3 DNA sequence: TGCAGTGCTAGGGGAGGGCCTCGGGCGGGAGTGGACGAGCAGTACTTC. The V call is TRBV20-1, the J call TRBJ2-7, with 7 bases identical to TRBD2. V lost 3 bases, J lost 5 bases, and 16 bases stayed unmatched. This CDR3 region has 16 residues. The germline gives CDR1 DFQATT, CDR2 SNEGSKA (reference sequence).

The rearrangement uses TRBV12-3 or TRBV12-4 and TRBJ2-3; 7 bases agree with TRBD1. There are 16 residues in the CDR3. Trimming cost V 2 bases and J 4 bases; bases outside gene matches: 9. In nucleotides, the CDR3 is TGTGCCAGCAGTTTATTCGACCCAGGGGGTGCAGATACGCAGTATTTT. Amino acid sequence: CASSLFDPGGADTQYF.

This clonotype was observed at least ten times. The rearrangement uses TRBV4-1 and TRBJ2-5; 12 nucleotides align to TRBD2. The DNA end is more similar to TRBJ2-7, so the J call may be wrong. Per germline, CDR1 MGHRA and CDR2 YSYEKL. The CDR3 runs to 17 residues. CDR3 sequence: CASSHSSGGATEYEQYF. In DNA, the CDR3 is TGCGCCAGCAGCCACTCTAGCGGGGGGGCCACGGAGTACGAGCAGTACTTC.

The chain is built from TRBV22-1 and TRBJ2-6; the DNA was not used to check the table's D call, TRBD1. TRBV22-1 is annotated as a pseudogene. This CDR3 is 18 amino acids long. The CDR3 loop is CPGRTAGKRTKSGQRLTF. CDR3 in DNA: TGTCCTGGGAGGACAGCTGGAAAGCGAACAAAGTCGGGCCAACGTCTGACTTTC.

This clonotype was counted many times. The chain's CDR3 is CASSDDSSERYGYTF. DNA of the CDR3: TGTGCCAGCAGTGACGACAGCTCAGAAAGATATGGCTACACCTTC. The rearrangement uses TRBV6-4 and TRBJ1-2; D possibly corresponds to TRBD1 (5 bases). The V end was cut by 2 bases, the J end by 5 bases, with 15 bases between. The CDR3 spans 15 residues. Germline V lookup: CDR1 MRHNA, CDR2 SNTAGT.

This clonotype has at least ten counts. The chain couples TRBV7-2 to TRBJ2-1; no clear D. CDR3 length: 15 amino acids. Germline V gives CDR1 SGHTA, CDR2 FQGNSA. Trimming left V 1 base short and J 7 bases short, with 14 bases between. The CDR3 region has the DNA TGTGCCAGCAGCTTAGGCGTGGGATCGGAGAATGAGCAGTTCTTC. Protein product: CASSLGVGSENEQFF.

This clonotype was detected ten times or more. The V and J genes are TRBV4-3 and TRBJ1-2; tentative D call: TRBD1 (6 bases). The V end was cut by 5 bases, the J end by 4 bases, with 23 bases between. This CDR3 is 17 amino acids long. CDR1 is LGHNA and CDR2 is YSLEER in the germline V gene. CDR3 residues: CASSNMTGRRKTYGYTF. In DNA, the CDR3 is TGCGCCAGCAGCAATATGACAGGACGTCGAAAGACCTATGGCTACACCTTC.

For this clonotype: A single base separates this from a much larger clone, so it may be a read error. V usage is TRBV2 and J usage is TRBJ2-3; D might be TRBD2 (6 bases). The length of the CDR3 is 13 residues. CDR1 is SNHLY and CDR2 is FYNNEI in the germline V gene. Here the CDR3 DNA reads TGTGCCAGCGGGCGGACTAAACCAGATGCGCAGTATTTT. Its translation is CASGRTKPDAQYF. Using reference TRBV2 and TRBJ2-3 for the parts outside the CDR3, the full variable domain is EPEVTQTPSHQVTQMGQEVILRCVPISNHLYFYWYRQILGQKVEFLVSFYNNEISEKSEIFDDQFSVERPDGSNFTLKIRSTKLEDSAMYFCASGRTKPDAQYFGPGTRLTVL.

There are many counts of this clonotype. This chain uses TRBV28 with TRBJ2-1; 8 bases are shared with TRBD2. Germline V CDR1 and CDR2: MDHEN, SYDVKM. V trimming: 7 bases; J trimming: 7 bases; junction bases outside the gene matches: 15. The CDR3 consists of 16 residues. CDR3 amino acids: CASTLPGGPRRNEQFF. The CDR3 DNA reads as TGTGCCAGCACCCTCCCGGGAGGGCCAAGACGAAATGAGCAGTTCTTC.

This clonotype showed up many times. V usage is TRBV20-1 and J usage is TRBJ1-1; D may be TRBD1 (6 bases). V dropped 5 bases and J dropped 0 bases, with 10 bases sitting between them. The CDR3 has 13 amino acids. Germline V CDR1 and CDR2: DFQATT, SNEGSKA (reference sequence). CDR3 nucleotides: TGCAGTGCTTCCAGGGACATGAACACTGAAGCTTTCTTT. This gives the protein CSASRDMNTEAFF.